Given below is one T cell receptor beta chain in context. This receptor's antigen is unknown. It has no much larger one-base neighbor in the sample; base qualities were not kept. The sample originates from a study of shared clonotypes between healthy human individuals (dated by TCRdb to 2018 to 2021). Concerning the study at large: The cohort comprised a couple of women and a few men aged 18 to 49 years. To increase sequencing depth and limit assay-specific biases, TCR repertoire library preparation and sequencing were carried out by different laboratories using diverse techniques. To estimate repertoire size and how much clonotypes are shared between individuals, the study performed deep sequencing of blood TCR repertoires from about five healthy adults. Leukapheresis yielded between about 0.94 and 8.9 billion PBMCs per donor.

The V end gives up 5 bases and the J end 1 base, leaving 5 bases in the junction not matched to a gene. Inclusive of the bounding cysteine and phenylalanine, the CDR3 is 14 residues long. Only the CDR3 DNA stays, 42 bases, in frame from base 1. From the germline V gene, CDR1 is SQVTM and CDR2 is ANQGSEA. Healthy HIV-negative adults with no recently reported acute infections or vaccinations were included as donors. Only Caucasian adults living in Nashville, Tennessee, USA were represented among the donors. For unsorted samples, about 85 million PBMCs were counted and genomic DNA was extracted with the QIAamp DNA Blood Mini kit. After blood collection by leukapheresis, PBMCs were isolated using Ficoll-Histopaque density gradient centrifugation and then cryopreserved in the vapor phase of liquid nitrogen. Using the deep immunoSEQ assay, TCR CDR3 regions were amplified from genomic DNA by multiplex PCR. For each cell subset, the extracted genomic DNA was distributed evenly across all wells of several immunoSEQ 96-well plates, and each plate served as one replicate. For unsorted PBMC, approximately 310 ng genomic DNA, equal to 25,000 to 35,000 T cell genomes, was loaded into each replicate PCR. Ten immunoSEQ deep assay plates were used to sequence the unsorted PBMC genomic DNA. Purified libraries were quantified with a Qubit 3.0 fluorometer, sized on a Bioanalyzer 2100, and re-quantified with the KAPA Library Quantification kit. Every immunoSEQ 96-well plate was sequenced on a dedicated single-read 150-cycle Illumina NextSeq 550 flow cell. The published analysis was carried out like this. Because the immunoSEQ output held only junctional sequences and lacked quality scores, the filtering could not match the filtering applied to full-length reads. To assign V/J genes and CDR3, sequences were annotated against IMGT germline references using PyIR, a Python wrapper for IgBLAST v1.9. Any read was removed if the V/J assignment was weak (E-value above 1e-6), the CDR3 was missing, or the read contained stop codons, out-of-frame junctions, or ambiguous translated residues. A V3J clonotype was defined by an identical inferred V gene, J gene, and CDR3 amino acid sequence. Percentage overlap between repertoires was computed as shared unique clonotypes divided by the size of the smaller repertoire. RTK rarefaction, the Chao1 estimator, and Recon v2.1 estimates of unobserved clonotypes were used to assess repertoire richness. In its TCRdb copy, this immuneACCESS table keeps in-frame sequences only and misses some clones. Where compared with another copy, unresolved V genes explain less than half of these, and the others have no known cause. The DNA was the basis for D and trimming; V, J and clone size are from that table. The sample table lists about half a million clones, 79% of them with a count of one. 10% to 15% of the sample belongs to the ten largest clones.

Summary of the overall study and its limitations: Because the study included only a small number of donors, the genetic and exposure-history diversity represented was limited. Based on pairwise subsampling, the degree of clonotype sharing among donors was expected to be affected by sequencing depth. Sampling was restricted to blood, and TCR repertoires in tissues likely differ from the TCR repertoires found in blood.

Sequenced material: PBMCs. This receptor was taken from a woman in her forties in good health. Some clones in this sample may be carry-over from other donors' samples. The rearranged segments are TRBV29-1 and TRBJ2-7, and 10 bases in between align with TRBD1. This receptor has the CDR3 CSVRDRGDSYEQYF. The DNA sequence follows: TGCAGCGTTAGGGACAGGGGCGATTCCTACGAGCAGTACTTC.